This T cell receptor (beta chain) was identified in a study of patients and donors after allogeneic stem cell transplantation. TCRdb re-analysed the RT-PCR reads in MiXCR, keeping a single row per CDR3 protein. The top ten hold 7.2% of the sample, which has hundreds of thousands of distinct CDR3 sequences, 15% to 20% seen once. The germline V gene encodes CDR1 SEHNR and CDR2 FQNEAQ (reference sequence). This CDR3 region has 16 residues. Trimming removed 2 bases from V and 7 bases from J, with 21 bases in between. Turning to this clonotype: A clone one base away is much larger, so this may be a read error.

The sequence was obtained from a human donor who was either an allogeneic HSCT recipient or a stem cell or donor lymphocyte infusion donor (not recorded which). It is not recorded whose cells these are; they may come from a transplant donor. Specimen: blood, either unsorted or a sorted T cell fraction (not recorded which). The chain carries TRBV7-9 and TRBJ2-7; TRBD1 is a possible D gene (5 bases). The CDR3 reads CASSLMGLQNTREQYF. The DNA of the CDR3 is TGTGCCAGCAGCTTAATGGGGCTCCAAAATACGAGGGAGCAGTACTTC.